The sequence of this T cell receptor beta chain was determined in a study of radiotherapy plus CTLA-4 blockade in lung cancer. Whole-study context: Disease control was achieved by 31% of patients, and objective responses by around 17%. Study-wide results and caveats: Best predicting response, reportedly, were early blood T cell clone dynamics, with interferon-beta. Blood saw expansion of tumor-derived TCR clones after radiotherapy plus ipilimumab.

This clone was recorded only once. Its antigen is unknown. Assay: immunoSEQ multiplex PCR; the TCRdb copy retains only in-frame clones and omits some. The repertoire holds some 70,000 clones, with 79% as singletons. Germline assignment: CDR1 MNHNY and CDR2 SVGAGI (reference sequence). V dropped 0 bases and J dropped 4 bases, with 13 bases sitting between them. The CDR3 is 16 residues long. The origin of this receptor is a human donor with non-small cell lung cancer who had a complete response to radiotherapy plus ipilimumab. The gene calls are TRBV6-6 and TRBJ1-3, with D uncertain. Specimen: peripheral blood, collected from a patient treated with radiotherapy plus ipilimumab. CDR3 residues: CASSYSTERIGNTIYF. CDR3 bases: TGTGCCAGCAGTTACTCGACCGAGCGTATAGGAAACACCATATATTTT.